This is a list of T cell receptor beta chains from one sample in a study of Ad26.COV2.S vaccination and SARS-CoV-2 variants. Repertoires were generated with immunoSEQ multiplex PCR, while TCRdb's copy carries only in-frame clones and drops some. The table has about 680,000 clones, roughly nine tenths seen once. The material was peripheral blood, obtained in a trial of Ad26.COV2.S vaccine versus placebo. The receptors were sampled from a person between 18 and 65 years old who received the Ad26.COV2.S COVID-19 vaccine or a placebo. Both conserved end residues are part of each CDR3. D genes are given only for firm matches. Size is omitted from some rows. Given values are once, few, many or a class for expanded clones.

TRBV2	TRBD2	TRBJ2-1	.	TGTGCCAGCAGTGAAAGGGGTGGAGCGGGAGGGCCAGGTGAGCAGTTCTTC	CASSERGGAGGPGEQFF
TRBV5-6	.	TRBJ1-6	.	TGTGCCAGCAGCTCGTTAGGTGGATATAATTCACCCCTCCACTTT	CASSSLGGYNSPLHF
TRBV7-2	.	TRBJ1-6	.	TGTGCCAGCAGCTTATCAAACGGTTATAATTCACCCCTCCACTTT	CASSLSNGYNSPLHF
TRBV25-1	.	TRBJ2-5	.	TGTGCCAGCAGTCCAAAGGGCCGTGAGACCCAGTACTTC	CASSPKGRETQYF
TRBV24-1	.	TRBJ1-1	.	TGTGCCACCAGTGAGCAGGCACAGGGCAGAAGTACTGAAGCTTTCTTT	CATSEQAQGRSTEAFF
TRBV15	TRBD1	TRBJ1-1	.	TGTGCCACCAGCATGGGGACAGGGTGGGGCACTGAAGCTTTCTTT	CATSMGTGWGTEAFF
TRBV25-1	TRBD2	TRBJ2-3	.	TGTGCCAGCAGTCCTATAAGACTAGCGGGGGGGGATACGCAGTATTTT	CASSPIRLAGGDTQYF
TRBV19	.	TRBJ1-2	.	TGTGCCAGTAACCGGGACCCTAACTATGGCTACACCTTC	CASNRDPNYGYTF
TRBV29-1	.	TRBJ1-2	.	TGCAGCGTTGAAGAACTACCCCAGAATAAGGGCTACACCTTC	CSVEELPQNKGYTF
TRBV21-1	.	TRBJ2-4	.	TGTGCCAGCAGTGGGGTACTAGCGGCAGCCAAAAACATTCAGTACTTC	CASSGVLAAAKNIQYF
TRBV6-8	.	TRBJ1-2	.	TGTGCCAGCGAACAGGGATGTGGCTACACCTTC	CASEQGCGYTF
TRBV30	TRBD2	TRBJ2-3	.	TGTGCCTGGGAACTAGCGGGAGGGTCTGATACGCAGTATTTT	CAWELAGGSDTQYF
TRBV9	.	TRBJ2-5	.	TGTGCCAGCAGCGTAGTCGGAGGGATAGGGAAAGAGACCCAGTACTTC	CASSVVGGIGKETQYF
TRBV6-5	TRBD2	TRBJ2-7	.	TGTGCCAGCAGTTACCTAGCGGAGAGCTCCTACGAGCAGTACTTC	CASSYLAESSYEQYF
TRBV6-2/TRBV6-3	.	TRBJ1-5	.	TGTGCCAGCAGTTACGATTACAATCAGCCCCAGCATTTT	CASSYDYNQPQHF
TRBV9	.	TRBJ2-7	.	TGTGCCAGCAGCGTAGGACAGGGAGGGGAGCAGTACTTC	CASSVGQGGEQYF
TRBV15	TRBD1	TRBJ1-5	.	TGTGCCACCAGCAGAGATTTGGAGGTGGGACAGAGCAATCAGCCCCAGCATTTT	CATSRDLEVGQSNQPQHF
TRBV24-1	TRBD2	TRBJ2-1	.	TGTGCCACCGCCGGGACTAGCGATATAAATGAGCAGTTCTTC	CATAGTSDINEQFF
TRBV5-6	TRBD2	TRBJ2-3	.	TGTGCCAGCAGCCCTGCCCTAGCGGCAGATACGCAGTATTTT	CASSPALAADTQYF
TRBV5-1	.	TRBJ2-2	.	TGCGCCAGCAGCCCAACGATCACCGGCGGGGAGCTGTTTTTT	CASSPTITGGELFF
TRBV10-3	.	TRBJ1-3	.	TGTGCCATCAGTGAGTCCACCGGAGGGTCCTCAGGAAACACCATATATTTT	CAISESTGGSSGNTIYF
TRBV29-1	TRBD1	TRBJ1-4	.	TGCAGCGCTGGCCGGGGGACAGATAATGAAAAACTGTTTTTT	CSAGRGTDNEKLFF
TRBV6-4	.	TRBJ2-2	.	TGTGCCAGCAGCGCGATCGGCGTGGGGTCGGCCGGGGAGCTGTTTTTT	CASSAIGVGSAGELFF
TRBV30	.	TRBJ2-7	.	TGTGCCTGGGCGGCGGTTCGCTACGAGCAGTACTTC	CAWAAVRYEQYF
TRBV10-3	TRBD1	TRBJ2-7	.	TGTGCCATCAGACCCGGGACAGCCACCTACGAGCAGTACTTC	CAIRPGTATYEQYF
TRBV7-9	.	TRBJ1-3	.	TGTGCCAGCAGCCTGAAGGCGGGGACTGGAAACACCATATATTTT	CASSLKAGTGNTIYF
TRBV30	.	TRBJ1-2	.	TGTGCCTGGAGTGTGGAGAGGGTCTATGGCTACACCTTC	CAWSVERVYGYTF
TRBV6-2/TRBV6-3	TRBD1	TRBJ1-5	.	TGTGCCAGCAGTTACCCTGAACTACAGGGGAAGCAGCCCCAGCATTTT	CASSYPELQGKQPQHF
TRBV3-1/TRBV3-2	.	TRBJ2-5	.	TGTGCCAGCAGCCAAGAAGAAGCCGTGGAGACCCAGTACTTC	CASSQEEAVETQYF
TRBV7-2	.	TRBJ1-5	few	TGTGCCAGCACCCTAAGGGGCAATCAGCCCCAGCATTTT	CASTLRGNQPQHF
TRBV5-1	TRBD1	TRBJ2-2	.	TGCGCCAGCAGCTCAGGGACAGGGGGCAACACCGGGGAGCTGTTTTTT	CASSSGTGGNTGELFF
TRBV18	TRBD2	TRBJ2-3	.	TGTGCCAGCTCACCGTCGGGGGGGGATACGCAGTATTTT	CASSPSGGDTQYF
TRBV10-2	.	TRBJ1-6	.	TGCGCCAGCAGTGAGTCTCGGGGCCATTCACCCCTCCACTTT	CASSESRGHSPLHF
TRBV10-3	.	TRBJ2-1	.	TGTGCCATCAGTGCGACGCAGTCCTACAATGAGCAGTTCTTC	CAISATQSYNEQFF
TRBV7-3	TRBD2	TRBJ2-1	.	TGTGCCAGCAGCACGGGACTAGTGAATGAGCAGTTCTTC	CASSTGLVNEQFF
TRBV28	TRBD2	TRBJ2-5	.	TGTGCCAGCAGTTTACCCTTAGCGGGGGGGCCTCAAGAGACCCAGTACTTC	CASSLPLAGGPQETQYF
TRBV10-2	TRBD1	TRBJ1-1	.	TGCGCCAGCAGTGAGGTCAGGGGGGAAGCTTTCTTT	CASSEVRGEAFF
TRBV7-2	.	TRBJ2-7	.	TGTGCCAGCAGCTTCCAGGGATCCTACGAGCAGTACTTC	CASSFQGSYEQYF
TRBV9	.	TRBJ1-5	.	TGTGCCAGCAGCGTAGCACCAAAGGATTCGGCCCAGCATTTT	CASSVAPKDSAQHF
TRBV18	.	TRBJ1-3	.	TGTGCCAGCTCACCAACGGTCTCGGAAGGAAACACCATATATTTT	CASSPTVSEGNTIYF
TRBV7-2	TRBD1	TRBJ1-3	.	TGTGCCAGCAGCTTAGGCGGGCCCCAGGGGGTAATGGATTTT	CASSLGGPQGVMDF